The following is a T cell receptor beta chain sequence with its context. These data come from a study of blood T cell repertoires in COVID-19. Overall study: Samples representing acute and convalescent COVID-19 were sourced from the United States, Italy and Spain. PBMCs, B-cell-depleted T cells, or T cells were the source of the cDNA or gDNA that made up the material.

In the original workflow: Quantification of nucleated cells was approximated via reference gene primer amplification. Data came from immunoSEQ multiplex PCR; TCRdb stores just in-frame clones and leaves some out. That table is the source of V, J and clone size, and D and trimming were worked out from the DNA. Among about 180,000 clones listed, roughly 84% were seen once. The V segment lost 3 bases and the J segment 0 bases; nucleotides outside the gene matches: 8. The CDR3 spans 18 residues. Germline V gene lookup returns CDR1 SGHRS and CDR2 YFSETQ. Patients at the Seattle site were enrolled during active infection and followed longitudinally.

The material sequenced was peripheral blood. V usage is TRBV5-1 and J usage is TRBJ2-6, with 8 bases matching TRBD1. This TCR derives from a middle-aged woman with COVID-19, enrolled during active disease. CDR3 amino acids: CASSWRQGMDSGANVLTF. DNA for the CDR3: TGCGCCAGCAGCTGGAGACAGGGGATGGACTCTGGGGCCAACGTCCTGACTTTC. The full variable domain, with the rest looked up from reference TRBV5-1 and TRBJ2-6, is KAGVTQTPRYLIKTRGQQVTLSCSPISGHRSVSWYQQTPGQGLQFLFEYFSETQRNKGNFPGRFSGRQFSNSRSEMNVSTLELGDSALYLCASSWRQGMDSGANVLTFGAGSRLTVL.